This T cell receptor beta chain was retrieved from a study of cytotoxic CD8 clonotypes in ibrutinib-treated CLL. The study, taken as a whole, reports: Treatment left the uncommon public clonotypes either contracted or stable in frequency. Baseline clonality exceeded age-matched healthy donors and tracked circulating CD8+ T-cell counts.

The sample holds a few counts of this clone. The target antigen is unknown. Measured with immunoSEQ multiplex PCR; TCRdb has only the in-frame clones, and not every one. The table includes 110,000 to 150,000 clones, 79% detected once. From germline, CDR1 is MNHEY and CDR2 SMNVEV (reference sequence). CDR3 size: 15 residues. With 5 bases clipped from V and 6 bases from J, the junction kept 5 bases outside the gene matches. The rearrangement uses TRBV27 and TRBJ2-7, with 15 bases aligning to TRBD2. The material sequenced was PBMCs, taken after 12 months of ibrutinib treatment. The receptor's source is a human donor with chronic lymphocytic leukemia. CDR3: CASSRTSGRASEQYF. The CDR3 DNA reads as TGTGCCAGCAGTCGGACTAGCGGGAGGGCCTCCGAGCAGTACTTC.